Detailed here is one TCR beta chain. Its antigen is undetermined. The source of the sample is a study of cytomegalovirus exposure and HLA in healthy donors. Findings and caveats of the study: TCR beta chains numbering some 160 were designated cytomegalovirus-associated. There were some public TCRs occurring in many donors, but most TCR sequences were rare. Accounts indicate the classifier identified cytomegalovirus status with strong specificity and sensitivity.

The CDR3 contains 15 residues. Trimming removed 5 bases from V and 0 bases from J, with 13 bases in between. Germline CDR1 LNHNV, CDR2 YYDKDF (reference sequence). Sequenced by immunoSEQ multiplex PCR; TCRdb stores in-frame clones only, minus some. Altogether fewer than 350,000 clones are present, roughly 90% being singletons, with the ten largest covering roughly 1%. This receptor was obtained from a woman aged 18-30 years in good health and CMV-seronegative. Sequenced sample: PBMCs. The V call is TRBV15, the J call TRBJ1-1; maybe TRBD1 (6 bases). CDR3 in DNA: TGTGCCACCAGCCGACGACAGGTGATGAACACTGAAGCTTTCTTT. Its protein product is CATSRRQVMNTEAFF.